The text below deals with one TCR beta chain. The germline gives CDR1 SGHRS, CDR2 YFSETQ. The CDR3 has 15 amino acids. V was shortened by 1 base and J by 1 base, with 11 bases between the two germline ends. This record belongs to a study of blood T cells in healthy people across ages. Through a sample-barcoded 5' primer and a J-beta primer mix, a second PCR was run for roughly 6 to 12 cycles. TCRdb redid the calling of the 5' RACE reads with MiXCR, one entry per CDR3 protein. The table shows just under 750,000 distinct CDR3 sequences, with 22% occurring only once. The J gene is TRBJ1-1, the V gene TRBV5-1; D unresolved. The specimen was blood. This sequence originates from a man in his 70s in good health. CDR3 region: CASSLFTVANTEAFF. CDR3 bases: TGCGCCAGCAGCTTGTTTACAGTGGCGAACACTGAAGCTTTCTTT.